These 32 T cell receptor beta chains were sequenced from one sample in a study of response to subunit inactivated influenza vaccine. TCRdb used MiXCR to reprocess the RT-PCR reads, holding one entry per CDR3 protein. The table shows 650,000 to 800,000 distinct CDR3 sequences, with about 18% occurring only once. This sample comprised PBMCs from blood, obtained more than 4 days after vaccination. These receptor sequences come from a man over 45 who received an inactivated influenza vaccine.

The genes are TRBV27 and TRBJ1-5; TRBD1 matches at 8 bases. This CDR3 has 15 residues. Germline CDR1 reads MNHEY; CDR2 reads SMNVEV (reference sequence). After removal of 6 bases from V and 1 base from J, the junction contained 5 bases not matched to a gene. The CDR3 loop reads CASSLQGVSNQPQHF. The CDR3 region has the DNA TGTGCCAGCAGCTTACAGGGGGTCAGCAATCAGCCCCAGCATTTT.

This clonotype has just a few counts. The V call is TRBV20-1, the J call TRBJ1-1; a weak D match, TRBD1 (6 bases). CDR1 DFQATT and CDR2 SNEGSKA come from the germline V gene (reference sequence). The CDR3 runs to 14 residues. Between the trimmed V and J ends, which lost 4 bases and 3 bases, there was a span of 15 bases. CDR3: CSANRDGMDTEAFF. As DNA, the CDR3 is TGCAGTGCTAACAGGGACGGGATGGACACTGAAGCTTTCTTT.

This clonotype was seen many times. The chain is built from TRBV20-1 and TRBJ2-5; 10 bases agree with TRBD2. J lost 4 bases, V lost 4 bases, and 9 bases had no gene match. The length of the CDR3 is 15 residues. The germline V gene encodes CDR1 DFQATT and CDR2 SNEGSKA (reference sequence). Here the CDR3 reads CSATATSGARETQYF. CDR3 DNA sequence: TGCAGTGCTACGGCTACTAGCGGGGCTCGAGAGACCCAGTACTTC.

This clonotype was seen repeatedly, ten times or more. The V and J genes are TRBV12-3 or TRBV12-4 and TRBJ2-7; the match to TRBD1 covers 9 bases. The CDR3 runs 13 residues. The V and J ends lost 6 bases and 3 bases, in that order; junction bases with no gene match: 3. The CDR3 spells CASSMDRGYEQYF. CDR3 DNA: TGTGCCAGCAGCATGGACAGGGGCTACGAGCAGTACTTC.

The chain has TRBV15 and TRBJ2-1, with 7 positions matching TRBD1. CDR3 length: 14 amino acids. Germline CDR1 is LNHNV and CDR2 is YYDKDF (reference sequence). With 9 bases clipped from V and 5 bases from J, the junction kept 10 bases outside the gene matches. The CDR3 nucleotides read TGTGCCACTCGCACCGGGACAGTTGACAATGAGCAGTTCTTC. Protein: CATRTGTVDNEQFF.

The table lists this clonotype with many counts. The chain carries TRBV4-2 and TRBJ1-1; 11 nucleotides match TRBD1. The CDR3 covers 14 residues. The germline CDR1 and CDR2 sequences are LGHNA and YNFKEQ. Trimming at V came to 3 bases and at J to 5 bases, leaving 2 bases not matched to a gene. The CDR3 DNA reads as TGTGCCAGCAGCCAGGGACAGGGGGTGACTGAAGCTTTCTTT. Its protein product is CASSQGQGVTEAFF.

The rearrangement links TRBV7-2 to TRBJ2-5, with D unclear. The CDR3 covers 14 residues. V gave up 5 bases and J gave up 8 bases, with 18 bases separating them. From germline, CDR1 is SGHTA and CDR2 FQGNSA. The CDR3, as DNA: TGTGCCAGCAGCCGCTCCACGGCGTACCCAACCCAGTACTTC. Protein sequence: CASSRSTAYPTQYF.

The chain links TRBV2 to TRBJ1-2; 11 bases agree with TRBD1. The CDR3 loop spans 14 amino acids. Trimming took 1 base from V and 7 from J; bases not matched to a gene: 2. The germline gives CDR1 SNHLY, CDR2 FYNNEI. The CDR3 loop is CASSEGTGGFGYTF. Here the CDR3 DNA reads TGTGCCAGCAGTGAAGGGACAGGGGGCTTTGGCTACACCTTC.

This clonotype was counted only a few times. The gene calls are TRBV28 and TRBJ2-7, with no clear D. V was trimmed by 7 bases and J by 3 bases, leaving 10 bases between them. Germline values: CDR1 MDHEN, CDR2 SYDVKM. This CDR3 contains 12 residues. DNA for the CDR3: TGTGCCAGCACCGGATTAATCTACGAGCAGTACTTC. Amino acid sequence: CASTGLIYEQYF.

A few counts support this clonotype. The rearrangement links TRBV5-1 to TRBJ2-1; 7 nucleotides align to TRBD2. The J segment lost 10 bases and the V segment lost 4 bases, leaving 14 bases of the junction unmatched. Germline assignment: CDR1 SGHRS and CDR2 YFSETQ. This CDR3 has 15 amino acids. CDR3 residues: CASSIASGEGLEQFF. The DNA of the CDR3 is TGCGCCAGCAGCATCGCTAGCGGCGAGGGCTTGGAGCAGTTCTTC.

This clonotype was observed at least ten times. J is TRBJ2-1 and V is TRBV6-2 or TRBV6-3, with D perhaps given as TRBD1 or TRBD2 (6 bases each). The V end lost 1 base, the J end lost 0 bases, and 13 bases lay between the germline ends. This CDR3 region has 17 residues. Germline CDR1 and CDR2: MNHEY and SVGEGT. CDR3: CASSYLTGASSYNEQFF. As DNA, the CDR3 is TGTGCCAGCAGTTACTTAACGGGGGCCAGCTCCTACAATGAGCAGTTCTTC.

With regard to this clonotype: A junction end diverges from the germline sequence, so it may reflect a read error. This rearrangement joins TRBV29-1 to TRBJ1-1; no clear D. CDR3 length: 13 residues. The germline CDR1 and CDR2 sequences are SQVTM and ANQGSEA. The CDR3 protein is CSVGRMMNTEAFF. CDR3 sequence (DNA): TGCAGCGTTGGCAGAATGATGAACACTGAAGCTTTCTTC.

This chain joins TRBV27 and TRBJ2-2, with TRBD2 matching over 14 bases. Germline lookup yields CDR1 MNHEY and CDR2 SMNVEV (reference sequence). The CDR3 length is 16 residues. V lost 2 bases and J lost 6; bases outside the gene matches: 2. CDR3 sequence: CASSLRLAGGAGELFF. The CDR3 DNA reads as TGTGCCAGCAGTTTAAGACTAGCGGGAGGGGCCGGGGAGCTGTTTTTT.

The table lists this clonotype with a few counts. The chain couples TRBV6-5 to TRBJ1-2, with D possibly being TRBD1 (6 bases). CDR1 MNHEY and CDR2 SVGAGI come from the germline V gene. Between the trimmed V and J ends, which lost 2 bases and 7 bases, there was a span of 17 bases. The CDR3 extends over 15 amino acids. Written as DNA, the CDR3 is TGTGCCAGCAGTTACCTACAGGGAGGAAGAGGTGGCTACACCTTC. Residues: CASSYLQGGRGGYTF.

This clonotype was seen a handful of times. The chain is built from TRBV30 and TRBJ2-2, with D possibly TRBD1 on 6 matching bases. Germline assignment: CDR1 GTSNPN and CDR2 SVGIG (reference sequence). Trimming took off 5 bases at V and 0 bases at J, with 13 bases between the two ends. CDR3 length: 15 amino acids. The CDR3 spells CAWDPRGPNTGELFF. The CDR3 bases are TGTGCCTGGGATCCCAGGGGACCGAACACCGGGGAGCTGTTTTTT.

A few counts support this clonotype. The chain is built from TRBV4-3 and TRBJ2-1, with a tentative D call TRBD2 (6 bases). The germline V gene encodes CDR1 LGHNA and CDR2 YSLEER. The CDR3 contains 18 residues. Trimming pared 0 bases from V and 5 bases from J, leaving 20 bases between. The CDR3 protein is CASSQDTAGRFKDNEQFF. The CDR3 DNA reads as TGCGCCAGCAGCCAAGATACGGCAGGGAGGTTTAAGGACAATGAGCAGTTCTTC.

The rearrangement uses TRBV9 and TRBJ2-1, with no clear D. V lost 1 base and J lost 5, with 19 bases in between. Germline V gene sequence: CDR1 SGDLS, CDR2 YYNGEE. This CDR3 spans 17 amino acids. DNA for the CDR3: TGTGCCAGCAGCGTATTTGCGGTTCCGCGCCAAAACAATGAGCAGTTCTTC. It is translated as CASSVFAVPRQNNEQFF. The full variable domain, rest sourced from reference TRBV9 and TRBJ2-1, is DSGVTQTPKHLITATGQRVTLRCSPRSGDLSVYWYQQSLDQGLQFLIQYYNGEERAKGNILERFSAQQFPDLHSELNLSSLELGDSALYFCASSVFAVPRQNNEQFFGPGTRLTVL.

This clonotype was counted between two and nine times. The rearrangement uses TRBV7-2 and TRBJ2-2, with a tentative D call TRBD1 (7 bases). The germline gives CDR1 SGHTA, CDR2 FQGNSA. V lost 6 bases and J lost 6, with 14 bases in between. This CDR3 comprises 14 residues. The CDR3 region is CASRPPRGAGELFF. The CDR3 DNA reads TGTGCCAGCAGGCCACCCAGGGGGGCCGGGGAGCTGTTTTTT. The whole variable domain, remainder taken from reference TRBV7-2 and TRBJ2-2, is GAGVSQSPSNKVTEKGKDVELRCDPISGHTALYWYRQSLGQGLEFLIYFQGNSAPDKSGLPSDRFSAERTGGSVSTLTIQRTQQEDSAVYLCASRPPRGAGELFFGEGSRLTVL.

The chain links TRBV27 to TRBJ2-7, with unresolved D. In germline, CDR1 is MNHEY, CDR2 SMNVEV (reference sequence). The length of the CDR3 is 15 residues. V was shortened by 5 bases and J by 3 bases, with 17 bases between the two germline ends. CDR3 protein: CASSPYQGPGYEQYF. DNA of the CDR3: TGTGCCAGCAGTCCCTACCAAGGACCCGGCTACGAGCAGTACTTC.

This rearrangement joins TRBV28 to TRBJ2-3; a weak D match, TRBD2 (7 bases). With 5 bases removed from V and 1 base from J, the gap between germline ends came to 16 bases. This CDR3 spans 16 amino acids. The germline V gene encodes CDR1 MDHEN and CDR2 SYDVKM. The CDR3 sequence: CASSTVRRGRTDTQYF. CDR3 DNA: TGTGCCAGCAGTACCGTTCGGCGGGGGCGCACAGATACGCAGTATTTT.

In this sample, this clonotype turned up a few times. V gene TRBV10-3 combines with J gene TRBJ2-1; TRBD2 is a possible D gene (6 bases). With 0 bases removed from V and 2 bases from J, the gap between germline ends came to 11 bases. Germline V gene lookup returns CDR1 ENHRY and CDR2 SYGVKD. The length of the CDR3 is 16 residues. The CDR3 DNA sequence: TGTGCCATCAGTGAGTCGCGGGGACGGACCTACAATGAGCAGTTCTTC. It codes for CAISESRGRTYNEQFF.

The rearrangement links TRBV13 to TRBJ2-1, with TRBD2 matching 8 bases. V was pared by 1 base and J by 4 bases, with 6 bases of the junction left unmatched. There are 16 residues in the CDR3. Per the germline V gene, CDR1 is PRHDT and CDR2 is FYEKMQ (reference sequence). CDR3 sequence (DNA): TGTGCCAGCAGCTTAGTGTATACTAGCGGATACAATGAGCAGTTCTTC. It translates to CASSLVYTSGYNEQFF.

This clonotype was recorded a few times. The chain recombines TRBV5-1 with TRBJ2-1, with 7 bases that match TRBD2. Germline V gene sequence: CDR1 SGHRS, CDR2 YFSETQ. The CDR3 has 14 amino acids. Trimming removed 1 base from V and 8 bases from J; junction bases left unmatched: 6. CDR3: CASSLWTSFDEQFF. As DNA, the CDR3 is TGCGCCAGCAGCTTGTGGACTAGTTTCGATGAGCAGTTCTTC.

This clonotype has a count of ten or more. The rearrangement joins TRBV18 to TRBJ2-1; D might be TRBD2 (6 bases). Trimming left V 0 bases short and J 8 bases short, with 11 bases between. Germline V gene sequence: CDR1 KGHSH, CDR2 LQKENI. This CDR3 comprises 14 residues. Here the CDR3 DNA reads TGTGCCAGCTCACCACCTGGACTAATTGATGAGCAGTTCTTC. Translation gives CASSPPGLIDEQFF. Looking up the rest from reference TRBV18 and TRBJ2-1 gives the full variable domain: NAGVMQNPRHLVRRRGQEARLRCSPMKGHSHVYWYRQLPEEGLKFMVYLQKENIIDESGMPKERFSAEFPKEGPSILRIQQVVRGDSAAYFCASSPPGLIDEQFFGPGTRLTVL.

This clonotype was seen only a few times. The chain combines TRBV20-1 with TRBJ2-7, with 10 bases that match TRBD2. The CDR3 has 15 amino acids. V shed 6 bases, J shed 3 bases, and the junction held 11 bases outside the gene matches. Germline-derived CDR1 and CDR2 are DFQATT and SNEGSKA (reference sequence). CDR3 sequence (DNA): TGCAGTGCCTCTCAAGCGGGAGGGCCGAGCTACGAGCAGTACTTC. It translates to CSASQAGGPSYEQYF.

This clonotype has just a few counts. The chain uses TRBV20-1 and TRBJ2-5; 9 bases map to TRBD1. The germline CDR1 and CDR2 sequences are DFQATT and SNEGSKA (reference sequence). The CDR3 is made up of 16 amino acids. After removal of 2 bases from V and 4 bases from J, the junction contained 11 bases not matched to a gene. This CDR3 is CSARRTTGGSGETQYF. DNA of the CDR3: TGCAGTGCTAGACGAACTACAGGGGGCTCGGGAGAGACCCAGTACTTC.

The V and J genes are TRBV11-2 and TRBJ2-5; TRBD2 aligns across 7 bases. CDR1 is SGHAT and CDR2 is FQNNGV in the germline V gene. V lost 3 bases, J lost 5 bases, and 6 bases stayed unmatched. CDR3 length equals 14 residues. CDR3 residues: CASSLWRGMETQYF. The DNA of the CDR3 is TGTGCCAGCAGCTTGTGGCGGGGGATGGAGACCCAGTACTTC.

V gene TRBV20-1 combines with J gene TRBJ2-3; perhaps TRBD2 as D (5 bases). This CDR3 is 15 amino acids long. Trimming took off 1 base at V and 0 bases at J, with 11 bases between the two ends. Germline CDR1 is DFQATT and CDR2 is SNEGSKA (reference sequence). CDR3 sequence (DNA): TGCAGTGCTAGAGGCCTACGGGGAAGCACAGATACGCAGTATTTT. It yields the protein CSARGLRGSTDTQYF.

The chain employs TRBV9 and TRBJ2-1; D ambiguous. The CDR3 has 14 amino acids. Germline V CDR1 and CDR2: SGDLS, YYNGEE. The V end lost 0 bases, the J end lost 6 bases, and 10 bases lay between the germline ends. CDR3 sequence reads: CASSVVGLGNEQFF. The CDR3 DNA reads as TGTGCCAGCAGCGTAGTAGGCCTAGGCAATGAGCAGTTCTTC. The entire variable domain, with the rest obtained from reference TRBV9 and TRBJ2-1, is as follows: DSGVTQTPKHLITATGQRVTLRCSPRSGDLSVYWYQQSLDQGLQFLIQYYNGEERAKGNILERFSAQQFPDLHSELNLSSLELGDSALYFCASSVVGLGNEQFFGPGTRLTVL.

As regards this clonotype: This clone may be a read error of a much larger clone one base away. This chain links TRBV12-3 or TRBV12-4 with TRBJ2-4; TRBD1 matches 8 bases. The trim removed 3 bases at V and 7 bases at J, leaving 8 bases unmatched. The CDR3 extends over 15 amino acids. The CDR3 reads CASSFQFDRGNIQYF. For the CDR3, the DNA is TGTGCCAGCAGTTTCCAATTCGACAGGGGTAACATTCAGTACTTC.

The chain joins TRBV12-3 or TRBV12-4 to TRBJ2-5; maybe TRBD2 (6 bases). The CDR3 totals 14 residues. Trimming removed 6 bases from V and 7 bases from J, with 18 bases in between. The CDR3 DNA sequence: TGTGCCAGCAGCCCCGGACTTACCGGGGGGACCCAGTACTTC. Its protein is CASSPGLTGGTQYF.

The chain uses TRBV20-1 and TRBJ2-7; D gene unclear. Germline V CDR1 and CDR2: DFQATT, SNEGSKA (reference sequence). Trimming removed 0 bases from V and 2 bases from J, with 5 bases in between. The CDR3 consists of 12 residues. CDR3 sequence reads: CSAREGAYEQYF. As DNA, the CDR3 is TGCAGTGCTAGAGAGGGTGCCTACGAGCAGTACTTC.